The present TCR beta chain was sequenced within a study of T-cell reconstitution after alpha-beta-depleted transplantation in children. This CDR3 contains 16 residues. CDR1 is SGHKS and CDR2 is YYEKEE in the germline V gene (reference sequence). V gave up 0 bases and J gave up 6 bases, with 13 bases separating them. The TCRbeta library was prepared with unique molecular identifiers. TCRdb re-called the PCR reads with MiXCR, one entry per CDR3 protein. The sample includes fewer than 1 million distinct CDR3 sequences, approximately 15% seen only once; the top ten take around 5.3%. This clonotype was observed a few times.

Sequencing was performed on PBMCs, mostly from graft donor cells, taken 360 days after TCRalphabeta/CD19-depleted stem cell transplant. The sequence derives from a male patient under 18 who had a stem cell transplant for acute lymphoblastic leukemia, so the T cells may come from the graft donor. The gene calls are TRBV5-5 and TRBJ2-6; no clear D. The chain's CDR3 is CASSLGSSLEANVLTF. For the CDR3, the DNA is TGTGCCAGCAGCTTGGGGTCTTCTCTGGAGGCCAACGTCCTGACTTTC.